One and the same sample provided the 17 T cell receptor beta chains below, sequenced in a study of T cell responses to AZD1222 COVID-19 vaccine. Profiling relied on immunoSEQ multiplex PCR, and the TCRdb table lists in-frame clones only, not all of them. The table includes about 200,000 clones, more than 85% detected once. Sequencing was performed on peripheral blood, taken 28 days after the second AZD1222 dose. The receptors come from an adult who received the AZD1222 COVID-19 vaccine.

The chain links TRBV6-5 to TRBJ1-4, with D tentatively TRBD1 (5 bases). Trimming pared 5 bases from V and 8 bases from J, leaving 15 bases between. This CDR3 is built from 14 residues. The germline gives CDR1 MNHEY, CDR2 SVGAGI. The CDR3 protein is CASSTEGHGEKLFF. The DNA for the CDR3 is TGTGCCAGCAGTACCGAGGGGCATGGCGAAAAACTGTTTTTT.

The chain has TRBV5-4 and TRBJ1-2; 8 nucleotides align to TRBD1. From germline, CDR1 is SGHNT and CDR2 YYREEE (reference sequence). V shed 4 bases, J shed 4 bases, and the junction held 6 bases outside the gene matches. This CDR3 contains 14 residues. CDR3 sequence: CASSPMDRVYGYTF. The CDR3 region has the DNA TGTGCCAGCAGCCCGATGGACAGGGTCTATGGCTACACCTTC.

V is TRBV3-1 (or the pseudogene TRBV3-2) and J is TRBJ2-1; D gene ambiguous. Trimming pared 4 bases from V and 6 bases from J, leaving 4 bases between. Germline-derived CDR1 and CDR2 are LGHDT and YNNKEL (reference sequence). This CDR3 contains 11 residues. This CDR3 is CASSPGNEQFF. CDR3 DNA sequence: TGTGCCAGCAGCCCCGGCAATGAGCAGTTCTTC.

The chain has TRBV5-1 and TRBJ2-1, with 8 bases that match TRBD2. CDR3 size: 16 residues. V dropped 0 bases and J dropped 3; count of bases not matched to a gene: 5. CDR1 is SGHRS and CDR2 is YFSETQ in the germline V gene. CDR3 coding DNA: TGCGCCAGCAGCTTGGCACAGCGGGGGATCTACAATGAGCAGTTCTTC. Its protein product is CASSLAQRGIYNEQFF.

This clone was picked up one time. This chain uses TRBV7-3 with TRBJ2-2; D unresolved. Germline V gene sequence: CDR1 SGHTA, CDR2 FQGTGA. V shed 5 bases and J shed 0 bases, with 7 bases lying between them. The CDR3 covers 14 residues. The CDR3 DNA reads as TGTGCCAGCAGCCTGGGATCGAACACCGGGGAGCTGTTTTTT. Encoded protein: CASSLGSNTGELFF.

The CDR3 loop reads CASRPSNIRGIEKLFF. CDR3 in DNA: TGCGCCAGCAGGCCATCAAACATACGAGGTATTGAAAAACTGTTTTTT. V is TRBV23-1 and J is TRBJ1-4; D is unclear. TRBV23-1 is filed as an ORF, its function uncertain. Trimming pared 6 bases from V and 7 bases from J, leaving 21 bases between. The CDR3 spans 16 residues.

The chain joins TRBV6-5 to TRBJ2-7; D ambiguous. Trimming took off 4 bases at V and 3 bases at J, with 16 bases between the two ends. The length of the CDR3 is 15 residues. The germline V gene has CDR1 MNHEY and CDR2 SVGAGI. For the CDR3, the DNA is TGTGCCAGCAGTTCCCCCCCTAAAAAGGACTACGAGCAGTACTTC. Translating gives CASSSPPKKDYEQYF.

The chain links TRBV6-6 to TRBJ2-7, with a possible D match to TRBD1 (7 bases). V was pared by 7 bases and J by 10 bases, with 20 bases between. Germline values: CDR1 MNHNY, CDR2 SVGAGI (reference sequence). The CDR3 is 13 amino acids. CDR3 residues: CASTGGTSFGQYF. Written as DNA, the CDR3 is TGTGCCAGCACAGGGGGGACCTCGTTTGGACAGTACTTC.

The chain carries TRBV30 and TRBJ1-1; D gene uncertain. This CDR3 is 12 amino acids long. Trimming stripped 4 bases from V and 5 bases from J, with 11 bases between. Germline CDR1 is GTSNPN and CDR2 is SVGIG (reference sequence). In nucleotides, the CDR3 is TGTGCCTGGACCCGAACTGGGACTGAAGCTTTCTTT. This translates into CAWTRTGTEAFF.

This sequence joins TRBV28 and TRBJ1-4; D remains unclear. Germline V gene sequence: CDR1 MDHEN, CDR2 SYDVKM. This CDR3 spans 15 amino acids. V was shortened by 7 bases and J by 3 bases, with 15 bases between the two germline ends. Here the CDR3 DNA reads TGTGCCAGCACCCCCACCGGCCGGGCTAATGAAAAACTGTTTTTT. This encodes CASTPTGRANEKLFF.

The CDR3 reads CASRRDRGSQPQHF. The CDR3 DNA sequence: TGTGCCAGCAGGCGGGACAGGGGATCCCAGCCCCAGCATTTT. The chain links TRBV6-5 to TRBJ1-5; TRBD1 matches at 10 bases. Germline trimming cut 6 bases from V and 7 bases from J; bases unmatched to any gene: 6. From germline, CDR1 is MNHEY and CDR2 SVGAGI. This CDR3 spans 14 amino acids.

The chain links TRBV9 to TRBJ2-7, with D perhaps TRBD1 or TRBD2 (5 bases each). This CDR3 is 17 amino acids long. CDR1 is SGDLS and CDR2 is YYNGEE in the germline V gene. V was trimmed by 0 bases and J by 3 bases, leaving 19 bases between them. DNA of the CDR3: TGTGCCAGCAGCGTAGCTGTCAGAAACCGAGGGGACTACGAGCAGTACTTC. Translating gives CASSVAVRNRGDYEQYF.

V and J are TRBV19 and TRBJ1-3; no clear D gene. CDR3 length: 12 amino acids. Trimming took off 9 bases at V and 3 bases at J, with 9 bases between the two ends. The germline V gene has CDR1 LNHDA and CDR2 SQIVND (reference sequence). CDR3 DNA: TGTGCCAGCTCTCCTCGTGGAAACACCATATATTTT. This encodes CASSPRGNTIYF.

V gene TRBV28 combines with J gene TRBJ2-7, with 9 bases lining up with TRBD2. The CDR3 covers 16 residues. Germline V CDR1 and CDR2: MDHEN, SYDVKM. J gave up 0 bases and V 3 bases, and 6 bases lay outside the gene matches. CDR3 residues: CASSFPGLAHSYEQYF. The CDR3 bases are TGTGCCAGCAGTTTCCCCGGACTAGCGCACTCCTACGAGCAGTACTTC.

The chain carries TRBV10-1 and TRBJ2-1, with 14 bases identical to TRBD2. Trimming cost V 5 bases and J 13 bases; bases outside gene matches: 7. The CDR3 is 14 residues long. The germline gives CDR1 WNHNN, CDR2 SYGVQD (reference sequence). The CDR3 here is CASSSGTSGREQFF. CDR3 DNA sequence: TGCGCCAGCAGTTCTGGGACTAGCGGGAGAGAACAGTTCTTC.

This clone was seen only once. V gene TRBV6-5 combines with J gene TRBJ2-3; D may correspond to TRBD1 or TRBD2 (5 bases each). This CDR3 spans 16 amino acids. Trimming shortened V by 4 bases and J by 2 bases, and 16 bases separated the two germline ends. CDR1 is MNHEY, CDR2 SVGAGI, per germline. The CDR3 spells CASSSGRGAYTDTQYF. The CDR3 bases are TGTGCCAGCAGTTCTGGGAGAGGGGCCTACACAGATACGCAGTATTTT.

This chain links TRBV19 with TRBJ1-2; no definite D call. This CDR3 is 15 amino acids long. V lost 7 bases and J lost 8, with 23 bases in between. Germline V gene sequence: CDR1 LNHDA, CDR2 SQIVND (reference sequence). CDR3 DNA: TGTGCCAGTACCATCACCCTCCCGAGCCCGGCGGGCTACACCTTC. Protein: CASTITLPSPAGYTF.